Below are 4 T cell receptor beta chains sequenced from a single sample in a study of Ad26.COV2.S vaccination and SARS-CoV-2 variants. Described treatment: 19 received Ad26.COV2.S at low or high dose, single or two shots; a few received placebo; per-sample allocation not given. It was on day 63 after the first vaccine or placebo injection that samples were taken. Clones were sequenced by immunoSEQ multiplex PCR, and TCRdb holds only the in-frame ones, with some missing. The sample holds about 420,000 clones, approximately 87% seen once. Sample: peripheral blood, taken in a trial of Ad26.COV2.S vaccine versus placebo. Receptors were obtained from a person between 18 and 59 years old who received the Ad26.COV2.S COVID-19 vaccine or a placebo.

The chain is built from TRBV5-5 and TRBJ2-2, with TRBD1 matching over 8 bases. Germline V gives CDR1 SGHKS, CDR2 YYEKEE (reference sequence). Trimming at V came to 0 bases and at J to 5 bases, leaving 9 bases not matched to a gene. The CDR3 length is 17 residues. CDR3 coding DNA: TGTGCCAGCAGCTTGGCAGGACAGGGAATGGGGACCGGGGAGCTGTTTTTT. Residues: CASSLAGQGMGTGELFF.

The chain joins TRBV30 to TRBJ1-5; tentatively, D is TRBD1 (6 bases). V was cut by 2 bases and J by 9 bases, with 14 bases left in between. This CDR3 spans 13 amino acids. Germline CDR1 GTSNPN, CDR2 SVGIG (reference sequence). The CDR3, as DNA: TGTGCCTGGAGTACCCTAGAGGGGGGGCCCCAGCATTTT. This translates into CAWSTLEGGPQHF.

The gene calls are TRBV12-3 or TRBV12-4 and TRBJ1-2; 8 positions agree with TRBD1. This CDR3 has 13 amino acids. V lost 3 bases and J lost 6; bases outside the gene matches: 3. CDR3 DNA: TGTGCCAGCAGTTTGGGACAGGTGGATGGCTACACCTTC. Translation: CASSLGQVDGYTF.

This chain links TRBV2 with TRBJ1-4; D possibly corresponds to TRBD1 (5 bases). V was shortened by 6 bases and J by 3 bases, with 14 bases between the two germline ends. This CDR3 region has 15 residues. Germline CDR1 and CDR2: SNHLY and FYNNEI. The CDR3 bases are TGTGCCAGCAGGAGCCGGGACGGTCCTAATGAAAAACTGTTTTTT. Protein: CASRSRDGPNEKLFF.